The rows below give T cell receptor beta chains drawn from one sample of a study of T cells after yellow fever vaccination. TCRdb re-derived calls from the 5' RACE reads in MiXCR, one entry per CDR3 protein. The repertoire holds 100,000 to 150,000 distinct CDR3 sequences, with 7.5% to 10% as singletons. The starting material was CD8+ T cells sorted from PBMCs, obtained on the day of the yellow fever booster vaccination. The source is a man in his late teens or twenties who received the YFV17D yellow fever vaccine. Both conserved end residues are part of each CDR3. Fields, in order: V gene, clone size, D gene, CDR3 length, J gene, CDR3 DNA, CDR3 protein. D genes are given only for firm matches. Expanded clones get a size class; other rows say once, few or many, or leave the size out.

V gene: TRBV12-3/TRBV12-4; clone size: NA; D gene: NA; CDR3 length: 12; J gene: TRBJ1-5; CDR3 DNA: TGTGCCAGCAGTCAAGGGTATGAGCCCCAGCATTTT; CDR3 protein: CASSQGYEPQHF
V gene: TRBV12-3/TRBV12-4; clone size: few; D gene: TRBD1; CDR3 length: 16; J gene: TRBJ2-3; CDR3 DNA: TGTGCCAGCAGGTCCGACACAGGGGGCTGGACAGATACGCAGTATTTT; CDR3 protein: CASRSDTGGWTDTQYF
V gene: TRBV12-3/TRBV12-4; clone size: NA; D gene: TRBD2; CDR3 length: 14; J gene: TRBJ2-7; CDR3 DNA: TGTGCCAGCAGTTCCGGCGGGGGGAGCTCCGAGCAGTACTTC; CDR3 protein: CASSSGGGSSEQYF
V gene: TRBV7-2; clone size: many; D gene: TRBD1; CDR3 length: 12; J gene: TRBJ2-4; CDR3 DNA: TGTGCCAGCAGCGGGACAGGGGACATTCAGTACTTC; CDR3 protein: CASSGTGDIQYF
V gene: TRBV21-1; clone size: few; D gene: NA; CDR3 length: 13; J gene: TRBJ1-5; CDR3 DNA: TGTGCCGATACAGGGGGTAGCAATCAGCCCCAGCATTTT; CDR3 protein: CADTGGSNQPQHF
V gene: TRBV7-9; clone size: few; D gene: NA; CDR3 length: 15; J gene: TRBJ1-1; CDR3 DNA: TGTGCCAGCAGCTTAGCGCAGGGCGTGAACACTGAAGCTTTCTTT; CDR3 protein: CASSLAQGVNTEAFF
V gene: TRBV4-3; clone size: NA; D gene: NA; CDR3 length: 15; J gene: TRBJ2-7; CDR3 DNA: TGCGCCAGCAGCCAACGGGTGACAGGATCCTACGAGCAGTACTTC; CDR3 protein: CASSQRVTGSYEQYF
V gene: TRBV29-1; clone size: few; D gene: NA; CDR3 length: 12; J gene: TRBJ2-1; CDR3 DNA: TGCAGCGTGGGGGGACAGTACAATGAGCAGTTCTTC; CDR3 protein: CSVGGQYNEQFF
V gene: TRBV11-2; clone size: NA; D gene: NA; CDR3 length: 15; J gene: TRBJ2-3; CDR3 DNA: TGTGCCAGCAGCTTAGAAACAGGGTTAGGAGATACGCAGTATTTT; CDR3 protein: CASSLETGLGDTQYF
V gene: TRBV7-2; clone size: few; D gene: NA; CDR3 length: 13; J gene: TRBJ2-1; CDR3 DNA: TGTGCCAGCAGCGGTTGGACTGCCCCTGAGCAGTTCTTC; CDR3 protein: CASSGWTAPEQFF
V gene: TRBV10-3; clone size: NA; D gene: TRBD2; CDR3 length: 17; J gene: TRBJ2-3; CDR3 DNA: TGTGCCGCCGTAGGTAGCGGGGGTGCTACTAGCACAGATACGCAGTATTTT; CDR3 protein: CAAVGSGGATSTDTQYF
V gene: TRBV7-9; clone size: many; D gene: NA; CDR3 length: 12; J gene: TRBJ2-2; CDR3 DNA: TGTGCCAGCAGCCAGAACAGCGGGGAGCTGTTTTTT; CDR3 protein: CASSQNSGELFF
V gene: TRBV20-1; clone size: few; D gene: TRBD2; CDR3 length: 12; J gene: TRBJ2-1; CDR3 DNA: TGCAGTGCTAGCCGAGCGGGGAATGAGCAGTTCTTC; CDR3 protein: CSASRAGNEQFF
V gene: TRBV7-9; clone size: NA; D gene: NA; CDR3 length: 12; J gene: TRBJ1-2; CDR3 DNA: TGTGCCAGCAGCCTGACGAGTTATGGCTACACCTTC; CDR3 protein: CASSLTSYGYTF
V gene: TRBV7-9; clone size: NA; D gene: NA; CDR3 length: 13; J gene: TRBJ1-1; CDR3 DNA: TGTGCCAGCAGTGATACAGTATACACTGAAGCTTTCTTT; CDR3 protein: CASSDTVYTEAFF
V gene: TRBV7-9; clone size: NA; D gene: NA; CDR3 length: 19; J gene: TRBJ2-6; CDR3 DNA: TGTGCCAGCAGCTTAACACAGGGCGGTTGGGAATCTGGGGCCAACGTCCTGACTTTC; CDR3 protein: CASSLTQGGWESGANVLTF
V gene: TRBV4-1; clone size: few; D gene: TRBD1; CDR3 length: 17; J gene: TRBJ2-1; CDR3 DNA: TGCGCCAGCAGCCAAGACCTCGACAGGGGTAAATATAATGAGCAGTTCTTC; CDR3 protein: CASSQDLDRGKYNEQFF
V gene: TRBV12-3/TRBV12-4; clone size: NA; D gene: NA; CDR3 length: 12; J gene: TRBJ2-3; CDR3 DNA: TGTGCCAGCATTTCCTTAGACGGGACGCAGTATTTT; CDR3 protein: CASISLDGTQYF
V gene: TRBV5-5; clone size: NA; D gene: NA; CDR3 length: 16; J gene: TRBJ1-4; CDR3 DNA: TGTGCCAGCAGCGTAGGACGAGGAGTCGGTGATGAAAAACTGTTTTTT; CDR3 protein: CASSVGRGVGDEKLFF
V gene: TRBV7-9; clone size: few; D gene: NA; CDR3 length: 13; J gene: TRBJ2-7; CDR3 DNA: TGTGCCAGCCGGGGGGCCGCCTCCTACGAGCAGTACTTC; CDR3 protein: CASRGAASYEQYF
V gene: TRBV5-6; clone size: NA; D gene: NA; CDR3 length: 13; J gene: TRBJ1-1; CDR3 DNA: TGTGCCAGCAGCCAACCCAAGGGGACTGAAGCTTTCTTT; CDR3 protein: CASSQPKGTEAFF
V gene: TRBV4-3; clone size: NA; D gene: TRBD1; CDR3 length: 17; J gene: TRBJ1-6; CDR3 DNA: TGCGCCAGCAGCCAAGGGCCCCCCGGGACAGACTTTTCACCCCTCCACTTT; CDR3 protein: CASSQGPPGTDFSPLHF
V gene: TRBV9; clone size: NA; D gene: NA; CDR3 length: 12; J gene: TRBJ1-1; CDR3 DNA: TGTGCCAGCAGCGCCGGGGGACATCCAGCTTTCTTT; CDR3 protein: CASSAGGHPAFF
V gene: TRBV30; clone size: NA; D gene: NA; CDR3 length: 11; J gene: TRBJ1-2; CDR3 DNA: TGTGCCTGGAGAGCGTTCTATGGCTACACCTTC; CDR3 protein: CAWRAFYGYTF
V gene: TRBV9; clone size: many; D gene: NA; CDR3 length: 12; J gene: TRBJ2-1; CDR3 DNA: TGTGCCAGCAGCGACTGGGAAAATGAGCAGTTCTTC; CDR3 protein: CASSDWENEQFF
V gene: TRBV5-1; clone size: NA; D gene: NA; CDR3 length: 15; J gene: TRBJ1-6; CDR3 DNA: TGCGCCAGCAGTTCAACAGGGTCTAATAATTCACCCCTCCACTTT; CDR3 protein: CASSSTGSNNSPLHF
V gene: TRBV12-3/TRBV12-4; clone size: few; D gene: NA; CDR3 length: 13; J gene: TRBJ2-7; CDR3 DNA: TGTGCCAGCAGTTTATATTGGACCTACGAGCAGTACTTC; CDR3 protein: CASSLYWTYEQYF
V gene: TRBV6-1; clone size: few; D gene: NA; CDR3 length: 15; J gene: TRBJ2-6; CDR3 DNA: TGTGCCAGCAGTGCCCAAAGCTCTGGGGCCAACGTCCTGACTTTC; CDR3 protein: CASSAQSSGANVLTF
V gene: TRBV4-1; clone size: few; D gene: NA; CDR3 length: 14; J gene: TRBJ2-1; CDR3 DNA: TGCGCCAGCAGCATAGTACGGGGAAACAATGAGCAGTTCTTC; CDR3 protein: CASSIVRGNNEQFF
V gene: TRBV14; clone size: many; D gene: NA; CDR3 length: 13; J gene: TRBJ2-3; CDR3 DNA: TGTGCCAGCAGCCCTTCGTACCGGGATACGCAGTATTTT; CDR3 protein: CASSPSYRDTQYF
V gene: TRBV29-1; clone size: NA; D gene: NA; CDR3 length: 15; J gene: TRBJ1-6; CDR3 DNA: TGCAGCGTTGAAGTGAGAGGGGTGAGTAATTCACCCCTCCACTTT; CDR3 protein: CSVEVRGVSNSPLHF
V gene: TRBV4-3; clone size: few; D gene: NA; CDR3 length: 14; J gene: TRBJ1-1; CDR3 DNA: TGCGCCAGCAGCCAAGATAACGGGGGCCCTGAAGCTTTCTTT; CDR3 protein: CASSQDNGGPEAFF
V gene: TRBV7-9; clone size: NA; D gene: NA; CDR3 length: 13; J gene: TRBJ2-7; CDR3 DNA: TGTGCCAGCAGCCGCCCGGGGGGCCTCGAGCAGTACTTC; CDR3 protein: CASSRPGGLEQYF
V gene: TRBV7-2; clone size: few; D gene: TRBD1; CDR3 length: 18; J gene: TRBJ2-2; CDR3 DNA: TGTGCCAGCAGCCCCCGGGACAGGGGAAGGCAGGACACCGGGGAGCTGTTTTTT; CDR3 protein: CASSPRDRGRQDTGELFF
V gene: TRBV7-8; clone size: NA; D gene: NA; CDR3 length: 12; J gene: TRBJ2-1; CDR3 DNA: TGTGCCAGCAGCTTGGTCTCAGGGGTAAGGTTCTTC; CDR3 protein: CASSLVSGVRFF
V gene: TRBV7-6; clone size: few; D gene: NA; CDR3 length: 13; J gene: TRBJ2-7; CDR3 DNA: TGTGCCAGCAGCGGGCCCTCCTCCTACGAGCAGTACTTC; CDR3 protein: CASSGPSSYEQYF
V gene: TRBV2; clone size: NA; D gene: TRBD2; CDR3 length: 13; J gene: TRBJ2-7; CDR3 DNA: TGTGCCTGCTGTAGCGGGGGGGTCAGAGAGCAGTACTTC; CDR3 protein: CACCSGGVREQYF
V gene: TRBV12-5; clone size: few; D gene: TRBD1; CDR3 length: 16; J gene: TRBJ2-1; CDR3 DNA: TGTGCTAGTGGTACCGCCGGGACAGAAAGATACAATGAGCAGTTCTTC; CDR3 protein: CASGTAGTERYNEQFF
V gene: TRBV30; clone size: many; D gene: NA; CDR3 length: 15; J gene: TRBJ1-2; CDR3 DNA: TGTGCCTGGAGGGGCTGGGACGTCTCCAACTATGGCTACACCTTC; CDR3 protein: CAWRGWDVSNYGYTF
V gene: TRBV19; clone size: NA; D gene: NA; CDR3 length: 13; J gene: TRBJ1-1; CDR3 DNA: TGTGCCAGTAGTATTCCGGCGAACACTGAAGCTTTCTTT; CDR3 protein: CASSIPANTEAFF
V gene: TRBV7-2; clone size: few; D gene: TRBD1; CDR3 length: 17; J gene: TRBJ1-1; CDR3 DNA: TGTGCCAGCAACAAACAGGGGGTAACTGGAATGAACACTGAAGCTTTCTTT; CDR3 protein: CASNKQGVTGMNTEAFF
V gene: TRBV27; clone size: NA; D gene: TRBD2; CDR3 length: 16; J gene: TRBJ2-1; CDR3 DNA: TGTGCCAGCAGTTTATCTGCGGGGGATACCTACAATGAGCAGTTCTTC; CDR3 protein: CASSLSAGDTYNEQFF
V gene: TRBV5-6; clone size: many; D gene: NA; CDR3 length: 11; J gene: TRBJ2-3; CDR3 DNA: TGTGCCAGCAGCTTAAGGCGAACGCAGTATTTT; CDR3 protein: CASSLRRTQYF
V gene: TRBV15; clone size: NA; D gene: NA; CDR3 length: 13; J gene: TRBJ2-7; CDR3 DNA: TGTGCCTCCCAACACGGAAGCTCCTACGAGCAGTACTTC; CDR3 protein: CASQHGSSYEQYF
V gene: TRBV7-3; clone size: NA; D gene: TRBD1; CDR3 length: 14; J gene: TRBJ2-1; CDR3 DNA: TGTGCCAGCAGCTCAACAGGGGGCCGCTCGGAGCAGTTCTTC; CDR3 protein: CASSSTGGRSEQFF
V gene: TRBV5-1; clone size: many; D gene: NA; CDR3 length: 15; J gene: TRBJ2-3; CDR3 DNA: TGCGCCAGCAGCTTGTTTGGAGTTAGCACAGATACGCAGTATTTT; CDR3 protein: CASSLFGVSTDTQYF
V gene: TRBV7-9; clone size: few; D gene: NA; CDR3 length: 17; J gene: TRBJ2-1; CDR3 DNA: TGTGCCAGCAGCTTAGTCCTATCGGGGGACACCTACAATGAGCAGTTCTTC; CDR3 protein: CASSLVLSGDTYNEQFF
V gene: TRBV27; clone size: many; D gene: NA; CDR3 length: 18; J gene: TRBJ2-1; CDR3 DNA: TGTGCCAGCAGTTTCACCCCCGTGGCAGCTCAAGCTTACAATGAGCAGTTCTTC; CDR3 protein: CASSFTPVAAQAYNEQFF
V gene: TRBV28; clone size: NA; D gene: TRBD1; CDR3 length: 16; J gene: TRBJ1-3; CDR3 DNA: TGTGCCAGCAGTCAAGACAGGGCTGGGTCCGGAAACACCATATATTTT; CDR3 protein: CASSQDRAGSGNTIYF
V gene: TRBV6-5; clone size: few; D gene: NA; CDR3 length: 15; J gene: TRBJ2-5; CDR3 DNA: TGTGCCAGCAGTTACGGCCCGGCGACTACCCAGGCCCAGTACTTC; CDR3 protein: CASSYGPATTQAQYF
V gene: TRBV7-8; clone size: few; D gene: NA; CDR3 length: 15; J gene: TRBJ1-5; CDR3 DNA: TGTGCCAGCAGCCCGACAGTGGCGAACAATCAGCCCCAGCATTTT; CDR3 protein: CASSPTVANNQPQHF
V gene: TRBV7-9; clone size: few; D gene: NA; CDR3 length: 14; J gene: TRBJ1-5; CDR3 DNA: TGTGCCAGCAGCTTAGTTGCAGGGAATCAGCCCCAGCATTTT; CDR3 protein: CASSLVAGNQPQHF
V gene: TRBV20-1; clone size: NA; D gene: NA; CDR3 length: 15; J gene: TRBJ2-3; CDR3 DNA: TGCAGTGCGGTAACGCAGGGTTCGGGGACAGATACGCAGTATTTT; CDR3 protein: CSAVTQGSGTDTQYF